There are many counts of the clone carrying this T cell receptor (beta chain). In the original workflow: It was from reference gene primer amplification that nucleated cell counts were estimated. Assay: immunoSEQ multiplex PCR; the TCRdb copy retains only in-frame clones and omits some. V and J calls plus clone size are reproduced from that table; the DNA served to infer D and trimming. The repertoire holds 200,000 to 300,000 clones, about nine tenths seen once, with 1.5% to 2% in the top ten. The data stem from a study of blood T cell repertoires in COVID-19. The CDR3 has 16 residues. Germline V CDR1 and CDR2: SGHTA, FQGNSA. Trimming removed 6 bases from V and 2 bases from J, with 18 bases in between.

This sequence joins TRBV7-2 and TRBJ2-3; D gene uncertain. The source material was peripheral blood. This TCR derives from a woman aged 60-75 years who had recovered from COVID-19. CDR3 region: CASRSRPYSDTDTQYF. The CDR3 DNA follows: TGTGCCAGCAGGTCACGGCCCTACAGTGACACAGATACGCAGTATTTT.